Listed below are T cell receptor beta chains from one sample, sequenced in a study of human T cells and chemical hapten exposure. Each CDR3 protein is one row after TCRdb ran MiXCR on the RACE reads. The table records 80,000 to 95,000 distinct CDR3 sequences, roughly 12% of them present only once. The sequenced sample was whole blood, obtained in connection with sensitization to the hapten diphenylcyclopropenone (DPC). The receptors here all came from a young man with alopecia areata. Some clones in this sample may be carry-over from other donors' samples. Both conserved end residues are part of each CDR3. A D gene is named only where the DNA matches it firmly. Some rows mark clone size as missing; the rest say once, few, many or name a class of expanded clone.

J gene: TRBJ1-1; V gene: TRBV5-1; clone size: NA; D gene: TRBD1; CDR3 protein: CASSPRQGGGGTEAFF; CDR3 DNA: TGCGCCAGCAGCCCCAGACAGGGAGGAGGGGGCACTGAAGCTTTCTTT
J gene: TRBJ2-1; V gene: TRBV9; clone size: many; D gene: NA; CDR3 protein: CASSPRAVVAEQFF; CDR3 DNA: TGTGCCAGCAGCCCCAGGGCGGTGGTCGCTGAGCAGTTCTTC
J gene: TRBJ2-3; V gene: TRBV7-7; clone size: NA; D gene: NA; CDR3 protein: CASSLGGNTDTQYF; CDR3 DNA: TGTGCCAGCAGCTTAGGTGGGAACACAGATACGCAGTATTTT
J gene: TRBJ2-1; V gene: TRBV7-2; clone size: many; D gene: TRBD2; CDR3 protein: CASSPGTSGRNNEQFF; CDR3 DNA: TGTGCCAGCAGCCCAGGGACTAGCGGGCGAAACAATGAGCAGTTCTTC
J gene: TRBJ2-6; V gene: TRBV28; clone size: few; D gene: TRBD2; CDR3 protein: CASSFASSGGPSGANVLTF; CDR3 DNA: TGTGCCAGCAGTTTCGCTTCCAGCGGGGGACCCTCTGGGGCCAACGTCCTGACTTTC
J gene: TRBJ2-3; V gene: TRBV7-9; clone size: NA; D gene: NA; CDR3 protein: CASSFGGPRRTDTQYF; CDR3 DNA: TGTGCCAGCAGCTTCGGGGGGCCACGACGCACAGATACGCAGTATTTT
J gene: TRBJ2-5; V gene: TRBV7-9; clone size: many; D gene: NA; CDR3 protein: CASSLAPRGPQETQYF; CDR3 DNA: TGTGCCAGCAGCTTAGCGCCCCGGGGGCCACAAGAGACCCAGTACTTC
J gene: TRBJ2-1; V gene: TRBV7-6; clone size: NA; D gene: TRBD1; CDR3 protein: CASSLLGQGRREQFF; CDR3 DNA: TGTGCCAGCAGCTTATTGGGACAGGGCAGAAGGGAGCAGTTCTTC
J gene: TRBJ1-5; V gene: TRBV19; clone size: few; D gene: NA; CDR3 protein: CASSIGQPQHF; CDR3 DNA: TGTGCCAGTAGTATAGGCCAGCCCCAGCATTTT
J gene: TRBJ1-1; V gene: TRBV28; clone size: many; D gene: NA; CDR3 protein: CASSLGAANTEAFF; CDR3 DNA: TGTGCCAGCAGTTTAGGGGCAGCTAACACTGAAGCTTTCTTT
J gene: TRBJ1-5; V gene: TRBV6-2/TRBV6-3; clone size: NA; D gene: NA; CDR3 protein: CASTRQGNQPQHF; CDR3 DNA: TGTGCCAGCACTCGGCAGGGGAATCAGCCCCAGCATTTT
J gene: TRBJ2-2; V gene: TRBV2; clone size: few; D gene: NA; CDR3 protein: CASSEALRTTGELFF; CDR3 DNA: TGTGCCAGCAGTGAAGCCTTACGAACCACCGGGGAGCTGTTTTTT
J gene: TRBJ2-7; V gene: TRBV6-2/TRBV6-3; clone size: many; D gene: NA; CDR3 protein: CASSYSRGGRGSHEQYF; CDR3 DNA: TGTGCCAGCAGTTACTCGAGGGGAGGCAGGGGGAGCCACGAGCAGTACTTC
J gene: TRBJ1-5; V gene: TRBV29-1; clone size: NA; D gene: NA; CDR3 protein: CSACDRFNQPQHF; CDR3 DNA: TGCAGCGCCTGTGACAGGTTCAATCAGCCCCAGCATTTT
J gene: TRBJ2-1; V gene: TRBV7-6; clone size: many; D gene: NA; CDR3 protein: CASSLGSGQQKQFF; CDR3 DNA: TGTGCCAGCAGCTTGGGGTCCGGGCAGCAGAAGCAGTTCTTC
J gene: TRBJ2-7; V gene: TRBV6-2/TRBV6-3; clone size: few; D gene: NA; CDR3 protein: CASSYVGGAYEQYF; CDR3 DNA: TGTGCCAGCAGTTACGTCGGCGGGGCCTACGAGCAGTACTTC
J gene: TRBJ1-6; V gene: TRBV18; clone size: few; D gene: NA; CDR3 protein: CASSPLRGYTSYNSPLHF; CDR3 DNA: TGTGCCAGCTCACCGCTTCGGGGATATACGTCCTATAATTCACCCCTCCACTTT